This T cell receptor (beta chain) was sequenced in a study of T-cell memory formation after mild COVID-19. Whole-study findings and limits: Later expanders leaned CD4+, whereas day 15 to 85 contracting clones were balanced CD4/CD8.

TCRdb used MiXCR to reprocess the 5' RACE reads, holding one entry per CDR3 protein. The sample has roughly 300,000 distinct CDR3 sequences, 12% to 15% seen once. Comments on this clonotype: Its antigen is unknown.

Germline CDR1 reads LGHNA; CDR2 reads YSLEER. The length of the CDR3 is 14 residues. V lost 0 bases to trimming and J lost 8 bases, with 13 bases between them. The sample comprised PBMCs or a T cell subset sorted from them (not recorded which). V usage is TRBV4-3 and J usage is TRBJ1-2; no clear D gene. The origin of this receptor is a man aged 18 to 29 who had mild COVID-19 (a few samples of this study predate the infection). Cell type and time point are not known. The CDR3, as DNA: TGCGCCAGCAGCCAAGATAACGTAACACCGGGCTACACCTTC. This gives the protein CASSQDNVTPGYTF.